These 18 T cell receptor beta chains originate from one sample sequenced in a study of blood T cell repertoires in COVID-19. Method: immunoSEQ multiplex PCR; TCRdb's copy keeps in-frame clones and lacks some. Counted here are around 67,000 clones, 87% occurring once; the ten biggest clones make up approximately 8.3%. Sequenced input: peripheral blood. These receptors originate from a man between 50 and 59 years old with active COVID-19.

The genes are TRBV18 and TRBJ1-1; TRBD1 aligns across 8 bases. The germline gives CDR1 KGHSH, CDR2 LQKENI. The CDR3 extends over 18 amino acids. Losses at the gene ends were 3 bases for V and 4 bases for J; bases not matched to a gene: 16. CDR3 sequence reads: CASSPRIGQGADGTEAFF. For the CDR3, the DNA is TGTGCCAGCTCACCGCGTATTGGGCAGGGGGCGGATGGCACTGAAGCTTTCTTT.

The chain uses TRBV10-3 and TRBJ1-1; D perhaps matches TRBD1 (6 bases). Trimming left V 8 bases short and J 3 bases short, with 10 bases between. The germline V gene encodes CDR1 ENHRY and CDR2 SYGVKD. The CDR3 length is 12 residues. CDR3 coding DNA: TGTGCCATCTCACAGGGTGACACTGAAGCTTTCTTT. It specifies CAISQGDTEAFF.

The V call is TRBV5-1, the J call TRBJ1-3, with D unresolved. The CDR3 covers 15 residues. Germline CDR1 reads SGHRS; CDR2 reads YFSETQ. Deletions cut 2 bases from V and 0 bases from J, with 9 bases between. CDR3: CASSFDGYSGNTIYF. In DNA form, the CDR3 reads TGCGCCAGCAGCTTCGACGGGTACTCTGGAAACACCATATATTTT. The full variable domain, in which reference TRBV5-1 and TRBJ1-3 provide the parts outside the CDR3, is KAGVTQTPRYLIKTRGQQVTLSCSPISGHRSVSWYQQTPGQGLQFLFEYFSETQRNKGNFPGRFSGRQFSNSRSEMNVSTLELGDSALYLCASSFDGYSGNTIYFGEGSWLTVV.

The chain employs TRBV24-1 and TRBJ2-3, with a tentative D call TRBD2 (6 bases). Germline CDR1 reads KGHDR; CDR2 reads SFDVKD. The CDR3 is made up of 13 amino acids. Trimming removed 10 bases from V and 1 base from J, with 11 bases in between. This chain's CDR3 is CATGLGGTDTQYF. CDR3 nucleotides: TGTGCCACGGGACTTGGAGGCACAGATACGCAGTATTTT.

The rearrangement links TRBV9 to TRBJ2-7, with D perhaps matching TRBD1 (5 bases). CDR1 and CDR2 from the germline V gene are SGDLS and YYNGEE. V dropped 1 base and J dropped 3 bases, with 17 bases sitting between them. This CDR3 spans 16 amino acids. The CDR3 nucleotides read TGTGCCAGCAGCGTATACGGTGGGGCGAATAACTACGAGCAGTACTTC. The encoded protein is CASSVYGGANNYEQYF.

The chain carries TRBV21-1 and TRBJ2-2; TRBD1, the D gene given by the table, was not confirmed from the DNA. TRBV21-1 is noted as a pseudogene. CDR3 size: 14 residues. The CDR3 protein is CASSKQVNTGELFF. The DNA of the CDR3 is TGTGCCAGCAGCAAGCAGGTGAACACCGGGGAGCTGTTTTTT.

V is TRBV6-6 and J is TRBJ2-3; tentatively, D is TRBD1 (5 bases). The CDR3 runs 14 residues. CDR1 and CDR2 (germline): MNHNY, SVGAGI (reference sequence). V lost 4 bases and J lost 5, with 13 bases in between. The CDR3 coding sequence is TGTGCCAGCAGTTTCATCCAGGGTGAAGATACGCAGTATTTT. As protein: CASSFIQGEDTQYF.

The V call is TRBV7-6, the J call TRBJ2-4, with TRBD2 matching 9 bases. Trimming removed 1 base from V and 3 bases from J; junction bases left unmatched: 7. The CDR3 has 17 amino acids. In germline, CDR1 is SGHVS, CDR2 FNYEAQ. CDR3 bases: TGTGCCAGCAGCTTAGTAGGTAGCGGGGGATACAAAAACATTCAGTACTTC. Its translation: CASSLVGSGGYKNIQYF. Full variable domain (remainder filled in from reference TRBV7-6 and TRBJ2-4): GAGVSQSPRYKVTKRGQDVALRCDPISGHVSLYWYRQALGQGPEFLTYFNYEAQQDKSGLPNDRFSAERPEGSISTLTIQRTEQRDSAMYRCASSLVGSGGYKNIQYFGAGTRLSVL.

This clone was picked up a small number of times. This sequence joins TRBV18 and TRBJ1-1, with 9 bases fitting TRBD1. Trimming cost V 1 base and J 0 bases; bases outside gene matches: 6. Looked up from germline, CDR1 is KGHSH and CDR2 is LQKENI. The CDR3 runs 17 residues. CDR3 DNA: TGTGCCAGCTCACCACGAGGACAGGGGTCCCTGAACACTGAAGCTTTCTTT. Its translation: CASSPRGQGSLNTEAFF.

In this sample, this clone turned up a few times. V is TRBV2 and J is TRBJ2-7, with unresolved D. Germline V gene sequence: CDR1 SNHLY, CDR2 FYNNEI. The CDR3 consists of 14 residues. V was cut by 8 bases and J by 6 bases, with 20 bases left in between. In DNA, the CDR3 is TGTGCCAGCCGCTATGGGCAAGAGCCTATCGAGCAGTACTTC. Translating gives CASRYGQEPIEQYF.

The gene calls are TRBV27 and TRBJ1-2, with TRBD1 as a possible D gene (5 bases). Trimming took off 8 bases at V and 4 bases at J, with 11 bases between the two ends. The CDR3 has 12 residues. Germline lookup yields CDR1 MNHEY and CDR2 SMNVEV (reference sequence). The CDR3, as DNA: TGTGCCAGCGGGGCGGGGAGCTATGGCTACACCTTC. It yields the protein CASGAGSYGYTF.

The chain combines TRBV5-1 with TRBJ2-7; tentative D call: TRBD2 (5 bases). Trimming shortened V by 0 bases and J by 4 bases, and 14 bases separated the two germline ends. The CDR3 runs to 15 residues. Germline V gene data show CDR1 as SGHRS and CDR2 as YFSETQ. CDR3 in DNA: TGCGCCAGCAGCTTGGCCATGGGTGGCGGGTACGAGCAGTACTTC. This encodes CASSLAMGGGYEQYF.

The chain is built from TRBV4-1 and TRBJ1-1, with TRBD1 matching over 9 bases. The V and J ends lost 4 bases and 0 bases, in that order; junction bases with no gene match: 15. Germline V gene data show CDR1 as MGHRA and CDR2 as YSYEKL. CDR3 length: 19 residues. The CDR3 bases are TGCGCCAGCAGCCCAAGGGGAACAGGGGGCCTGTTGTTGAACACTGAAGCTTTCTTT. This encodes CASSPRGTGGLLLNTEAFF.

The genes are TRBV11-3 and TRBJ2-1; a weak D match, TRBD2 (5 bases). Trimming removed 1 base at V and 8 bases at J, with 15 bases between. The CDR3 runs 15 residues. Germline loops: CDR1 SGHNT, CDR2 YENEEA. CDR3 DNA sequence: TGTGCCAGCAGCTTAGGGAGGACGGAGAGCTATGAGCAGTTCTTC. It codes for CASSLGRTESYEQFF.

The rearrangement joins TRBV6-1 to TRBJ1-1; D is perhaps TRBD1 (5 bases). Germline V gene lookup returns CDR1 MNHNS and CDR2 SASEGT. V lost 1 base to trimming and J lost 6 bases, with 12 bases between them. The CDR3 loop spans 14 amino acids. The chain's CDR3 is CASSEGGGVPEAFF. CDR3 DNA sequence: TGTGCCAGCAGTGAAGGGGGCGGGGTGCCTGAAGCTTTCTTT.

The genes are TRBV4-2 and TRBJ2-4, with 10 bases aligning to TRBD2. Germline V gene lookup returns CDR1 LGHNA and CDR2 YNFKEQ. Trimming at V came to 0 bases and at J to 5 bases, leaving 7 bases not matched to a gene. This CDR3 has 17 amino acids. The CDR3 sequence: CASSQEILAGDQNIQYF. The CDR3 coding sequence is TGTGCCAGCAGCCAAGAGATTCTAGCGGGAGACCAAAACATTCAGTACTTC.

The chain has TRBV6-2 or TRBV6-3 and TRBJ2-3; maybe TRBD2 (6 bases). The CDR3 contains 18 residues. Trimming pared 0 bases from V and 5 bases from J, leaving 21 bases between. Germline-derived CDR1 and CDR2 are MNHEY and SVGEGT. The CDR3 DNA follows: TGTGCCAGCAGTTACTCGGTGTCGTCGGAGGGCTTTGGAGATACGCAGTATTTT. This gives the protein CASSYSVSSEGFGDTQYF.

This clone was seen a handful of times. The V call is TRBV4-1, the J call TRBJ1-4; no definite D call. This CDR3 contains 15 residues. Trimming left V 5 bases short and J 4 bases short, with 14 bases between. The germline gives CDR1 MGHRA, CDR2 YSYEKL. CDR3 nucleotide sequence: TGCGCCAGCAGCACCCCCTCTAGGATTAATGAAAAACTGTTTTTT. Protein: CASSTPSRINEKLFF.